This T cell receptor beta chain was recovered during a study of T cells in Graves' hyperthyroidism and ophthalmopathy. This clonotype was counted only a few times. The CDR3 is 15 amino acids. With 4 bases removed from V and 6 bases from J, the gap between germline ends came to 16 bases. CDR1 is MNHNS, CDR2 SASEGT, per germline. Amplified TCR beta CDR3 regions came from RNA transcripts. The primer set for the first-round RT-PCR of the TCR CDR3 was HTBI. TCRdb re-analysed the multiplex PCR reads in MiXCR, keeping a single row per CDR3 protein. This table holds roughly 290,000 distinct CDR3 sequences, 15% to 20% found once.

The receptor was derived from a woman in her sixties with Graves' ophthalmopathy. The chain couples TRBV6-1 to TRBJ1-5; possible D gene TRBD1, 6 bases. The sequenced sample consisted of blood. CDR3 bases: TGTGCCAGCAGTGGCAGTACAGGGTCCCGTCAGCCCCAGCATTTT. Translating it yields CASSGSTGSRQPQHF.